Listed below are T cell receptor beta chains from one sample, sequenced in a study of T cell responses to AZD1222 COVID-19 vaccine. The assay was immunoSEQ multiplex PCR, and TCRdb's table has in-frame clones only and misses some. The sample yields about 210,000 clones, around 94% seen once. The material sequenced was peripheral blood, taken 28 days after the second dose of the MenACWY control vaccine. All receptors derive from an adult who received the MenACWY meningococcal vaccine as a control. The CDR3 runs from the conserved cysteine through the conserved F or W.

j_call | v_call | cdr3_aa
TRBJ2-7 | TRBV28 | CASSPAQGSEQYF
TRBJ2-7 | TRBV6-1 | CASSELRGSYEQYF
TRBJ1-5 | TRBV19 | CASSPVWQPQHF
TRBJ2-3 | TRBV7-9 | CASSLGSRATDTQYF
TRBJ1-5 | TRBV2 | CASSFLQGSNQPQHF
TRBJ1-6 | TRBV7-2 | CASSLRGSPLHF
TRBJ1-6 | TRBV12-3/TRBV12-4 | CASSAGDSPLHF
TRBJ1-2 | TRBV29-1 | CSVEDVQGFGYTF
TRBJ2-3 | TRBV7-9 | CASSSITDTQYF
TRBJ1-1 | TRBV5-1 | CASSFIPDERTEAFF
TRBJ2-5 | TRBV24-1 | CATSDHPGAQTQYF
TRBJ2-7 | TRBV9 | CASSALAETYEQYF
TRBJ2-2 | TRBV3-1/TRBV3-2 | CASSQDTSGGELFF
TRBJ2-7 | TRBV5-1 | CASSFSGSSSYEQYF
TRBJ2-6 | TRBV28 | CASSLAGSGANVLTF